This entry describes one T cell receptor beta chain. Using immunoSEQ multiplex PCR, the repertoire was profiled, and TCRdb retains in-frame clones only, with some absent. The table has around 100,000 clones, 80% to 90% seen once. This entry is derived from a study of blood T cell repertoires in COVID-19. About the research overall: PBMCs, B-cell-depleted T cells, or T cells were the source of the cDNA or gDNA that made up the material.

The germline CDR1 and CDR2 sequences are SEHNR and FQNEAQ (reference sequence). V gave up 5 bases and J gave up 3 bases; unmatched junction bases: 10. The CDR3 is 15 residues long. V is TRBV7-9 and J is TRBJ2-7, with TRBD1 matching over 7 bases. Sequencing was performed on peripheral blood. This clonotype was sampled from a man aged 50 to 60 with acute or convalescent COVID-19. CDR3 in amino acids: CASSDTGDPFYEQYF. In DNA, the CDR3 is TGTGCCAGCAGCGACACAGGGGACCCGTTCTACGAGCAGTACTTC.